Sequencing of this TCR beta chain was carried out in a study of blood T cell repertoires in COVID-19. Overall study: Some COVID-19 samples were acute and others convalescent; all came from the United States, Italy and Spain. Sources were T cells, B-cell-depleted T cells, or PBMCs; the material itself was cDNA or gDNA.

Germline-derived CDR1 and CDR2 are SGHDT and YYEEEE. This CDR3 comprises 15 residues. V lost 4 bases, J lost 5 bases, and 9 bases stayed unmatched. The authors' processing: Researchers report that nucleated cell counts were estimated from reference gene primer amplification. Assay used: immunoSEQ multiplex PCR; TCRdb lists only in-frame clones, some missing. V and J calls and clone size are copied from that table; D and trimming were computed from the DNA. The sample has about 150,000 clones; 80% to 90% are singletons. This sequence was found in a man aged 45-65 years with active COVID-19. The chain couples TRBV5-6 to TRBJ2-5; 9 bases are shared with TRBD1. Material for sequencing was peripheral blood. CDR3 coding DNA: TGTGCCAGCAGCGCCGATACAGGGGGCCAGGAGACCCAGTACTTC. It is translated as CASSADTGGQETQYF.